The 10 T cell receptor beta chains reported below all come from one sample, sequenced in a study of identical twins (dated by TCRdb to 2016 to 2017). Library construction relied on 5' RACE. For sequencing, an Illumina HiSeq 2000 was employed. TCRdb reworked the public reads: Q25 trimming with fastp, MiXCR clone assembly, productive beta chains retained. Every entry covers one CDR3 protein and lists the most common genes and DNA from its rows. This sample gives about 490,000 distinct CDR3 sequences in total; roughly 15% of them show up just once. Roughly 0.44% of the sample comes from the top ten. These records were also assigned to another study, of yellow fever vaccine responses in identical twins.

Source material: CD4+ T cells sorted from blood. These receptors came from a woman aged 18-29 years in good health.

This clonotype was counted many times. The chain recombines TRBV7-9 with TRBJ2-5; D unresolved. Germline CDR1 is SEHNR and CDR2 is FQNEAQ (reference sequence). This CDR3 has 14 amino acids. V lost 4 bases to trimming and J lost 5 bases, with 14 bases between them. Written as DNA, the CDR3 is TGTGCCAGCAGCTCGAGATTAGATACGGAGACCCAGTACTTC. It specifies CASSSRLDTETQYF.

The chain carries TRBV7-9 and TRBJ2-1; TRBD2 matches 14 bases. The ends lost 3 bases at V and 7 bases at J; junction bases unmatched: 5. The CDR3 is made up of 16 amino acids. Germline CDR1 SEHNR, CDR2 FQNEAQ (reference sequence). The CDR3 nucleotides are TGTGCCAGCAGCTTTCGGGGGACTAGCGGGGGTAATGAGCAGTTCTTC. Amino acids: CASSFRGTSGGNEQFF.

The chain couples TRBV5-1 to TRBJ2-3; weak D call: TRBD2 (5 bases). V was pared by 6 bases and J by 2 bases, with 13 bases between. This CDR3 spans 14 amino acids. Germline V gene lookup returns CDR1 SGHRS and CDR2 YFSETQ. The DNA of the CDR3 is TGCGCCAGCAAGGAAGCGGCATTCACAGATACGCAGTATTTT. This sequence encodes CASKEAAFTDTQYF.

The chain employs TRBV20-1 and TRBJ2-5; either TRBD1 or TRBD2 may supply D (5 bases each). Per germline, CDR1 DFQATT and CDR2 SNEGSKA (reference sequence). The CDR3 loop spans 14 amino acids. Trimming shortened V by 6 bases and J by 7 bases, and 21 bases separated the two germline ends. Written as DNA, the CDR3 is TGCAGTGCCCCGGGACGCGGGCTTAAGAGGACCCAGTACTTC. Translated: CSAPGRGLKRTQYF.

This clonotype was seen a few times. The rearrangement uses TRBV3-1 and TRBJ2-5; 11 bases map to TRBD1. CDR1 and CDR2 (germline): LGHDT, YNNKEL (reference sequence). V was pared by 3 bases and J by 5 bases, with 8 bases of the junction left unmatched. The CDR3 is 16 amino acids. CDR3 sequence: CASSHLDRGLLETQYF. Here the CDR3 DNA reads TGTGCCAGCAGCCACCTGGACAGGGGGCTTTTGGAGACCCAGTACTTC.

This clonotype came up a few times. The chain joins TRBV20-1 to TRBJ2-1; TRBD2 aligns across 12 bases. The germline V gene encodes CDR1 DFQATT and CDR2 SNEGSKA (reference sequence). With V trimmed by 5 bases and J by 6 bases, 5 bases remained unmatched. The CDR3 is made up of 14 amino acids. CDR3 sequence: CSASSGRAGNEQFF. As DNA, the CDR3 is TGCAGTGCTTCTAGCGGGAGGGCCGGCAATGAGCAGTTCTTC.

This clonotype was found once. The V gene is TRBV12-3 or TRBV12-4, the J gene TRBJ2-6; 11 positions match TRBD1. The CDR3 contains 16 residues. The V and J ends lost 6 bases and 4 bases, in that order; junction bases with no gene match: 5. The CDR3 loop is CASRPDRGLGANVLTF. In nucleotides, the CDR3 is TGTGCCAGCAGGCCGGACAGGGGGCTGGGGGCCAACGTCCTGACTTTC.

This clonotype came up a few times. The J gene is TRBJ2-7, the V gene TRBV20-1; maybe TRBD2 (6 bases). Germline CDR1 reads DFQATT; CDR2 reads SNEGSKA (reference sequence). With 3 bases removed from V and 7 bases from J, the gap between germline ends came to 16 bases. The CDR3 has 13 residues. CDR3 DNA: TGCAGTGCTAGCCCCGGGACTCCGTTTGAGCAGTACGTC. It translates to CSASPGTPFEQYV.

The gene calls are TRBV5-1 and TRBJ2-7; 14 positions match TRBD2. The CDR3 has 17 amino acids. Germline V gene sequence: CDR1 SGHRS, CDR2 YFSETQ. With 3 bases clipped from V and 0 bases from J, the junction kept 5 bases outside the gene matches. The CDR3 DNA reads TGCGCCAGCAGCTCGGGACTAGCGGGAGTATCCTCCTACGAGCAGTACTTC. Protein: CASSSGLAGVSSYEQYF.

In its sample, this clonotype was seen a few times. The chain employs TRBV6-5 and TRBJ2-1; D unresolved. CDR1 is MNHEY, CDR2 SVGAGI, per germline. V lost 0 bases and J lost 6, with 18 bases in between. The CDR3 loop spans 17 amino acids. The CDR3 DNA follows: TGTGCCAGCAGTTACTCGAAAGCTTGGCTCACCAGCAATGAGCAGTTCTTC. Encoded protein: CASSYSKAWLTSNEQFF.